The 23 T cell receptor beta chains below all came from one sample that was sequenced in a study of T cells in tumors after PD-1 blockade. The repertoire was sequenced with immunoSEQ multiplex PCR; TCRdb's copy has only in-frame clones and lacks some. Of more than 20,000 clones listed, roughly 73% are singletons. The sample here was PBMCs, taken before anti-PD-1 treatment. These receptors all stem from a human donor with basal cell carcinoma.

V and J are TRBV5-1 and TRBJ2-7; no firm D call. Per the germline V gene, CDR1 is SGHRS and CDR2 is YFSETQ. Trimming removed 0 bases at V and 0 bases at J, with 7 bases between. The CDR3 contains 14 residues. The CDR3, as DNA: TGCGCCAGCAGCTTGGATCCTTCCTCCTACGAGCAGTACTTC. Its translation: CASSLDPSSYEQYF.

This chain joins TRBV7-3 and TRBJ2-3; 9 bases align to TRBD1. V shed 1 base and J 3 bases; nucleotides not matched to a gene: 2. Germline CDR1 reads SGHTA; CDR2 reads FQGTGA. This CDR3 has 15 residues. The CDR3 spells CASSLSGQGTDTQYF. CDR3 sequence (DNA): TGTGCCAGCAGCTTAAGTGGACAGGGGACAGATACGCAGTATTTT.

For the CDR3, the DNA is TGCAGCGTCCAAGACAGGGCGTCAGGCTACACCTTC. Amino acid sequence: CSVQDRASGYTF. The chain recombines TRBV29-1 with TRBJ1-2; 7 bases fit TRBD1. CDR1 and CDR2 (germline): SQVTM, ANQGSEA. The CDR3 contains 12 residues. V was clipped by 6 bases and J by 8 bases; unmatched bases: 9.

The V and J genes are TRBV30 and TRBJ2-5; 8 bases match TRBD2. The CDR3 totals 16 residues. After removal of 2 bases from V and 5 bases from J, the junction contained 13 bases not matched to a gene. Per the germline V gene, CDR1 is GTSNPN and CDR2 is SVGIG (reference sequence). The chain's CDR3 is CAWSLASGSEGETQYF. The CDR3 nucleotides are TGTGCCTGGAGTCTGGCTAGCGGGTCTGAGGGGGAGACCCAGTACTTC. Filled out from reference TRBV30 and TRBJ2-5, the complete variable domain reads SQTIHQWPATLVQPVGSPLSLECTVEGTSNPNLYWYRQAAGRGLQLLFYSVGIGQISSEVPQNLSASRPQDRQFILSSKKLLLSDSGFYLCAWSLASGSEGETQYFGPGTRLLVL.

V is TRBV5-1 and J is TRBJ1-2; D uncertain. This CDR3 has 14 amino acids. CDR1 is SGHRS and CDR2 is YFSETQ in the germline V gene. V was cut by 0 bases and J by 0 bases, with 6 bases left in between. The CDR3 DNA reads TGCGCCAGCAGCTTGGACAGAGCTAACTATGGCTACACCTTC. It is translated as CASSLDRANYGYTF.

The J gene is TRBJ2-1, the V gene TRBV5-1, with 8 bases aligning to TRBD2. After removal of 0 bases from V and 8 bases from J, the junction contained 7 bases not matched to a gene. The CDR3 totals 15 residues. CDR1 is SGHRS and CDR2 is YFSETQ in the germline V gene. The CDR3 loop reads CASSLDTSGGDEQFF. CDR3 DNA: TGCGCCAGCAGCTTGGATACTAGCGGAGGGGATGAGCAGTTCTTC.

The V call is TRBV2, the J call TRBJ1-4; D is ambiguous. Per the germline V gene, CDR1 is SNHLY and CDR2 is FYNNEI. The V end lost 1 base, the J end lost 4 bases, and 7 bases lay between the germline ends. This CDR3 has 14 residues. The CDR3 sequence: CASSEGSINEKLFF. The CDR3 region has the DNA TGTGCCAGCAGTGAAGGGTCAATTAATGAAAAACTGTTTTTT.

The chain uses TRBV5-6 and TRBJ1-3, with D unclear. With 3 bases removed from V and 0 bases from J, the gap between germline ends came to 10 bases. This CDR3 contains 15 residues. The germline V gene has CDR1 SGHDT and CDR2 YYEEEE. CDR3 sequence reads: CASSSRGFSGNTIYF. The CDR3 bases are TGTGCCAGCAGCTCACGGGGATTCTCTGGAAACACCATATATTTT.

The rearrangement links TRBV28 to TRBJ2-7; D is perhaps TRBD2 (5 bases). The V gene's germline CDR1 is MDHEN and CDR2 SYDVKM. The V and J ends lost 6 bases and 5 bases respectively, with 20 bases between them. The CDR3 is 15 amino acids. This CDR3 reads CASSATIPGENEQYF. The CDR3 region has the DNA TGTGCCAGCAGCGCTACCATCCCCGGGGAGAACGAGCAGTACTTC.

The chain combines TRBV7-2 with TRBJ2-3, with 8 bases matching TRBD2. Germline-derived CDR1 and CDR2 are SGHTA and FQGNSA. V was pared by 2 bases and J by 2 bases, with 3 bases of the junction left unmatched. This CDR3 has 15 residues. DNA of the CDR3: TGTGCCAGCAGCTTAAGCGGGAGTTTCACAGATACGCAGTATTTT. Translation: CASSLSGSFTDTQYF.

This clone was seen a handful of times. The V and J genes are TRBV10-3 and TRBJ1-4; D possibly corresponds to TRBD1 (5 bases). The V end was cut by 4 bases, the J end by 6 bases, with 15 bases between. The CDR3 has 15 residues. Per germline, CDR1 ENHRY and CDR2 SYGVKD. This CDR3 reads CAISAAGQGDEKLFF. The CDR3 DNA follows: TGTGCCATCAGTGCGGCGGGCCAGGGTGATGAAAAACTGTTTTTT.

The V call is TRBV7-9, the J call TRBJ1-1; D might be TRBD1 (5 bases). There are 13 residues in the CDR3. CDR1 and CDR2 (germline): SEHNR, FQNEAQ (reference sequence). The ends were cut back, 6 bases at V and 5 bases at J, with 13 bases in the middle. The CDR3 sequence is CASRTDGITEAFF. CDR3 nucleotide sequence: TGTGCCAGCAGGACAGATGGGATAACTGAAGCTTTCTTT.

The chain has TRBV9 and TRBJ2-5, with TRBD2 matching 12 bases. After removal of 4 bases from V and 5 bases from J, the junction contained 9 bases not matched to a gene. Germline CDR1 and CDR2: SGDLS and YYNGEE. The CDR3 is 16 amino acids. CDR3 bases: TGTGCCAGCAGCCCTCCCAGACTAGCGGGGGTCGAGACCCAGTACTTC. Translating it yields CASSPPRLAGVETQYF.

The chain links TRBV27 to TRBJ1-1; D is ambiguous. This CDR3 is 13 amino acids long. The germline CDR1 and CDR2 sequences are MNHEY and SMNVEV (reference sequence). V lost 2 bases, J lost 7 bases, and 11 bases lay in between. Here the CDR3 DNA reads TGTGCCAGCAGTTTAGAAGGGTTGGGTGAAGCTTTCTTT. It translates to CASSLEGLGEAFF.

This clone was counted once. The DNA of the CDR3 is TGTGCCAGCAGCTTAGCGTGGGACAAGAGCTACGAGCAGTACTTC. Its translation: CASSLAWDKSYEQYF. The chain combines TRBV7-9 with TRBJ2-7; D might be TRBD1 (6 bases). Germline loops: CDR1 SEHNR, CDR2 FQNEAQ (reference sequence). The V gene lost 0 bases and the J gene lost 3 bases, with 12 bases spanning the gap. The CDR3 consists of 15 residues.

The rearrangement links TRBV20-1 to TRBJ2-1, with D perhaps matching TRBD2 (5 bases). In germline, CDR1 is DFQATT, CDR2 SNEGSKA (reference sequence). V lost 3 bases and J lost 3, with 30 bases in between. The CDR3 has 20 amino acids. The CDR3: CSASGPGQRNTLRDYNEQFF. The DNA for the CDR3 is TGCAGTGCTAGTGGGCCTGGCCAGCGGAATACTCTAAGAGACTACAATGAGCAGTTCTTC.

This rearrangement joins TRBV9 to TRBJ1-3; D ambiguous. Trimming took off 0 bases at V and 4 bases at J, with 5 bases between the two ends. In germline, CDR1 is SGDLS, CDR2 YYNGEE. This CDR3 has 13 amino acids. As DNA, the CDR3 is TGTGCCAGCAGCGTAGCGAACGGAAACACCATATATTTT. Translation gives CASSVANGNTIYF.

The chain uses TRBV13 and TRBJ1-5; no reliable D call. The germline V gene has CDR1 PRHDT and CDR2 FYEKMQ (reference sequence). The CDR3 spans 14 residues. Trimming pared 2 bases from V and 0 bases from J, leaving 5 bases between. The CDR3 loop is CASSLSASNQPQHF. The CDR3 bases are TGTGCCAGCAGCTTAAGCGCTAGCAATCAGCCCCAGCATTTT.

The table lists this clone with a count of one. The J gene is TRBJ1-1, the V gene TRBV4-1; tentative D call: TRBD1 (6 bases). The CDR3 is made up of 15 amino acids. V was trimmed by 3 bases and J by 0 bases, leaving 11 bases between them. Per the germline V gene, CDR1 is MGHRA and CDR2 is YSYEKL. Here the CDR3 reads CASSQQTGMNTEAFF. CDR3 DNA sequence: TGCGCCAGCAGCCAGCAGACAGGTATGAACACTGAAGCTTTCTTT.

The chain recombines TRBV5-4 with TRBJ2-7; 8 nucleotides agree with TRBD2. The CDR3 is 15 residues long. CDR1 and CDR2 (germline): SGHNT, YYREEE (reference sequence). V lost 4 bases to trimming and J lost 4 bases; unmatched junction nucleotides: 10. CDR3: CASSEGGTSSYEQYF. For the CDR3, the DNA is TGTGCCAGCAGCGAGGGGGGGACTAGTTCTTACGAGCAGTACTTC.

The rearrangement links TRBV19 to TRBJ2-1; the D is unclear. Trimming removed 0 bases from V and 4 bases from J, with 16 bases in between. CDR3 length: 17 residues. Germline V lookup: CDR1 LNHDA, CDR2 SQIVND (reference sequence). The CDR3 spells CASSIDNSPTPYNEQFF. The CDR3 DNA reads as TGTGCCAGTAGTATAGATAACTCACCTACTCCATACAATGAGCAGTTCTTC.

The CDR3 DNA reads TGTGCCAGCAGCTCATGGACTAGCGGGGGCACAGATACGCAGTATTTT. It yields the protein CASSSWTSGGTDTQYF. This sequence joins TRBV7-2 and TRBJ2-3; the match to TRBD2 covers 12 bases. V shed 4 bases, J shed 1 base, and the junction held 3 bases outside the gene matches. This CDR3 spans 16 amino acids. CDR1 SGHTA and CDR2 FQGNSA come from the germline V gene.

The rearrangement uses TRBV19 and TRBJ1-4, with D unresolved. V lost 5 bases to trimming and J lost 0 bases, with 7 bases between them. Germline CDR1 reads LNHDA; CDR2 reads SQIVND (reference sequence). The CDR3 is 14 residues long. The DNA of the CDR3 is TGTGCCAGTAGTGGGAGTGCAACTAATGAAAAACTGTTTTTT. It encodes CASSGSATNEKLFF.